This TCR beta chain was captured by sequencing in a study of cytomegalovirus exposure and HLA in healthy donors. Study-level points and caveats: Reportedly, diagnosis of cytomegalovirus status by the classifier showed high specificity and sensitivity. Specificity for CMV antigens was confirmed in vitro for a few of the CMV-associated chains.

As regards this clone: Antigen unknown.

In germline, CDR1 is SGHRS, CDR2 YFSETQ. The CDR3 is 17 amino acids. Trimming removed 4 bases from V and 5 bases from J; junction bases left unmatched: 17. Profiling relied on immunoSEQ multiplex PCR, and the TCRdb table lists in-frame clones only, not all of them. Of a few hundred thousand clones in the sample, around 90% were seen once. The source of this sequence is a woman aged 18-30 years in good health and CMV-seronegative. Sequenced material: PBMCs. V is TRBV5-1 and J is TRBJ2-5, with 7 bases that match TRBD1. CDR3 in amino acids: CASSVYGEGAPVETQYF. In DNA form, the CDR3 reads TGCGCCAGCAGCGTGTATGGTGAGGGGGCGCCGGTGGAGACCCAGTACTTC.